One and the same sample provided the 3 T cell receptor beta chains below, sequenced in a study of T-cell memory formation after mild COVID-19 (dated by TCRdb to the early 2020s). Library preparation used 5' RACE. The listed sequencing device is Illumina NovaSeq 6000. TCRdb reanalyzed the raw reads on its own, using fastp at Q25 for trimming and MiXCR for clone calling, and kept in-frame beta chains. Rows with a matching CDR3 protein are joined into one entry that keeps the most common DNA and genes. This sample holds under 200,000 distinct CDR3 sequences; around 30% were observed only once. The ten largest clones capture more than 10% of the sample. The sequencing input was PBMCs or a T cell subset sorted from them (not recorded which). The receptor source for this set is an adult woman who had mild COVID-19 (a few samples of this study predate the infection). The sample titles of this study are shuffled in the database, so cell type and time point are left out; the donor was told from shared clones.

V and J are TRBV2 and TRBJ2-1; 13 positions agree with TRBD2. The CDR3 has 14 residues. V lost 6 bases and J lost 7; bases outside the gene matches: 3. Germline loops: CDR1 SNHLY, CDR2 FYNNEI. CDR3 region: CASRGLAGRNEQFF. CDR3 nucleotide sequence: TGTGCCAGCAGGGGACTAGCGGGGAGGAATGAGCAGTTCTTC. The full variable domain, its missing parts supplied by reference TRBV2 and TRBJ2-1, is EPEVTQTPSHQVTQMGQEVILRCVPISNHLYFYWYRQILGQKVEFLVSFYNNEISEKSEIFDDQFSVERPDGSNFTLKIRSTKLEDSAMYFCASRGLAGRNEQFFGPGTRLTVL.

The rearrangement uses TRBV7-9 and TRBJ2-7; a possible D gene is TRBD1 (6 bases). Deletions cut 2 bases from V and 2 bases from J, with 13 bases between. The CDR3 is made up of 15 amino acids. Germline-derived CDR1 and CDR2 are SEHNR and FQNEAQ (reference sequence). For the CDR3, the DNA is TGTGCCAGCAGCTTAACCCAGGGGTCCGCCTACGAGCAGTACTTC. This translates into CASSLTQGSAYEQYF.

This rearrangement joins TRBV4-2 to TRBJ1-1; no reliable D call. Deletions cut 3 bases from V and 1 base from J, with 9 bases between. The CDR3 length is 14 residues. CDR1 and CDR2 from the germline V gene are LGHNA and YNFKEQ. The CDR3 loop reads CASSQTEPNTEAFF. The CDR3 nucleotides are TGTGCCAGCAGCCAGACCGAGCCGAACACTGAAGCTTTCTTT.